The 26 T cell receptor beta chains in this list originate from one sample, sequenced in a study of blood T cell repertoires in COVID-19. Produced via immunoSEQ multiplex PCR; TCRdb's table is partial and in-frame only. The sample carries about 360,000 clones, roughly 86% recorded once. Sample: PBMCs or T cells enriched from blood (not recorded which). These receptors all come from a middle-aged man in a cohort exposed to, infected with or recovered from COVID-19 (not recorded which).

The chain couples TRBV27 to TRBJ1-3; D remains unclear. The CDR3 loop spans 15 amino acids. The germline V gene has CDR1 MNHEY and CDR2 SMNVEV (reference sequence). Trimming left V 4 bases short and J 0 bases short, with 10 bases between. The CDR3 sequence is CASSSSPSSGNTIYF. CDR3 in DNA: TGTGCCAGCAGTTCTAGTCCGAGCTCTGGAAACACCATATATTTT.

The rearrangement uses TRBV19 and TRBJ2-7, with D maybe TRBD1 (5 bases). The V end was cut by 10 bases, the J end by 5 bases, with 12 bases between. Germline V gene data show CDR1 as LNHDA and CDR2 as SQIVND (reference sequence). CDR3 size: 11 residues. The DNA for the CDR3 is TGTGCCACCAGACAGACCGACGAGCAGTACTTC. This encodes CATRQTDEQYF.

This clone was seen a handful of times. The genes are TRBV7-2 and TRBJ2-1, with D perhaps TRBD1 (6 bases). V was cut by 8 bases and J by 7 bases, with 15 bases left in between. Germline lookup yields CDR1 SGHTA and CDR2 FQGNSA. CDR3 size: 13 residues. CDR3 sequence reads: CASQLLRGNEQFF. CDR3 nucleotides: TGTGCCAGCCAACTACTGAGGGGGAATGAGCAGTTCTTC.

The rearrangement uses TRBV6-5 and TRBJ2-7; 8 nucleotides agree with TRBD2. The CDR3 runs to 13 residues. With 7 bases clipped from V and 3 bases from J, the junction kept 5 bases outside the gene matches. Germline lookup yields CDR1 MNHEY and CDR2 SVGAGI. This CDR3 is CASTGLGIYEQYF. CDR3 sequence (DNA): TGTGCCAGCACGGGACTAGGTATCTACGAGCAGTACTTC.

This chain's CDR3 is CASSFASGTGELFF. CDR3 coding DNA: TGTGCCAGCAGTTTTGCGTCGGGCACCGGGGAGCTGTTTTTT. The genes are TRBV6-2 or TRBV6-3 and TRBJ2-2; D ambiguous. Germline V CDR1 and CDR2: MNHEY, SVGEGT. Trimming removed 4 bases from V and 4 bases from J, with 10 bases in between. The length of the CDR3 is 14 residues.

This chain connects TRBV3-1 (or the pseudogene TRBV3-2) to TRBJ2-3; TRBD2 matches 9 bases. CDR3 length: 17 residues. Trimming cost V 3 bases and J 5 bases; bases outside gene matches: 12. Germline V gene data show CDR1 as LGHDT and CDR2 as YNNKEL (reference sequence). In DNA, the CDR3 is TGTGCCAGCAGCCAGGTTTGGCGGGAGGGCCGGGTAGATACGCAGTATTTT. Translated, it gives CASSQVWREGRVDTQYF.

The CDR3 DNA follows: TGTGCCAGCAGCGACGGGACAGGGTACGCTGGAAACACCATATATTTT. Amino acid sequence: CASSDGTGYAGNTIYF. J is TRBJ1-3 and V is TRBV9, with 9 bases matching TRBD1. Per germline, CDR1 SGDLS and CDR2 YYNGEE. The CDR3 is 16 amino acids. The J segment lost 2 bases and the V segment lost 3 bases, leaving 6 bases of the junction unmatched.

This clone was seen only once. The genes are TRBV3-1 (or the pseudogene TRBV3-2) and TRBJ2-5; D remains unclear. The length of the CDR3 is 14 residues. Trimming took off 0 bases at V and 6 bases at J, with 11 bases between the two ends. Germline-derived CDR1 and CDR2 are LGHDT and YNNKEL (reference sequence). In nucleotides, the CDR3 is TGTGCCAGCAGCCAAGATCTTAGCACGAAGACCCAGTACTTC. It is translated as CASSQDLSTKTQYF.

The chain couples TRBV4-1 to TRBJ1-5; 7 nucleotides match TRBD1. Germline V gene sequence: CDR1 MGHRA, CDR2 YSYEKL. The CDR3 consists of 15 residues. V was pared by 0 bases and J by 3 bases, with 2 bases of the junction left unmatched. The chain's CDR3 is CASSQDTGANQPQHF. The CDR3 DNA sequence: TGCGCCAGCAGCCAAGATACAGGGGCCAATCAGCCCCAGCATTTT.

This chain links TRBV27 with TRBJ1-1, with 11 bases that match TRBD1. V gave up 3 bases and J gave up 6 bases; unmatched junction bases: 6. The CDR3 contains 15 residues. The germline V gene has CDR1 MNHEY and CDR2 SMNVEV (reference sequence). CDR3 in DNA: TGTGCCAGCAGTTTCCGGACAGGGGGCGGCTCTGAAGCTTTCTTT. As protein: CASSFRTGGGSEAFF.

This rearrangement joins TRBV21-1 to TRBJ2-3; the tabulated D call, TRBD2, remains unverified against the DNA. TRBV21-1 constitutes a pseudogene. The CDR3 covers 15 residues. The CDR3 DNA is TGTGCCAGCAGCAAATTGGCCTACCGCGGAGATACGCAGTATTTT. Translation: CASSKLAYRGDTQYF.

The chain has TRBV15 and TRBJ1-1, with a tentative D call TRBD1 (5 bases). V was shortened by 3 bases and J by 3 bases, with 20 bases between the two germline ends. This CDR3 has 17 amino acids. Germline loops: CDR1 LNHNV, CDR2 YYDKDF (reference sequence). CDR3 residues: CATSSPSGGRRDTEAFF. In DNA form, the CDR3 reads TGTGCCACCAGCAGCCCTTCCGGGGGACGGAGAGACACTGAAGCTTTCTTT.

This sequence joins TRBV6-6 and TRBJ1-4; D gene ambiguous. CDR1 MNHNY and CDR2 SVGAGI come from the germline V gene (reference sequence). The CDR3 contains 14 residues. V lost 6 bases and J 5 bases, leaving 13 bases between the germline ends. The CDR3 DNA is TGTGCCAGCAGCAGACGGTTAGCCAATGAAAAACTGTTTTTT. Translation: CASSRRLANEKLFF.

V and J are TRBV3-1 (or the pseudogene TRBV3-2) and TRBJ2-3, with TRBD2 matching over 7 bases. Germline lookup yields CDR1 LGHDT and CDR2 YNNKEL (reference sequence). This CDR3 has 17 amino acids. Trimming cost V 4 bases and J 4 bases; bases outside gene matches: 14. For the CDR3, the DNA is TGTGCCAGCAGCCCGTTCAGCTCTAGCGGAGAAGCAGATACGCAGTATTTT. Protein product: CASSPFSSSGEADTQYF.

The sample holds one count of this clone. The chain joins TRBV5-4 to TRBJ1-1, with D tentatively TRBD1 (6 bases). CDR1 and CDR2 (germline): SGHNT, YYREEE (reference sequence). CDR3 length: 14 residues. V was shortened by 1 base and J by 0 bases, with 7 bases between the two germline ends. The CDR3 DNA follows: TGTGCCAGCAGCTTGTGGACAGTGAACACTGAAGCTTTCTTT. This encodes CASSLWTVNTEAFF.

This clone was seen just once. The chain uses TRBV2 and TRBJ1-1, with 7 bases identical to TRBD1. The V gene's germline CDR1 is SNHLY and CDR2 FYNNEI. V shed 1 base and J 1 base; nucleotides not matched to a gene: 6. This CDR3 contains 16 residues. The CDR3 sequence: CASSEGTGISNTEAFF. CDR3 bases: TGTGCCAGCAGTGAAGGGACAGGAATATCGAACACTGAAGCTTTCTTT.

This clone was recorded once. The chain carries TRBV14 and TRBJ2-7; a weak D match, TRBD2 (6 bases). The CDR3 has 17 residues. Trimming removed 5 bases from V and 5 bases from J, with 25 bases in between. CDR1 is SGHDN, CDR2 FVKESK, per germline. CDR3 in DNA: TGTGCCAGCAGCGTGAGACTAGGGCCCCGAATTTTTAACGAGCAGTACTTC. Its translation: CASSVRLGPRIFNEQYF.

On this clone: This CDR3 is also generated by other DNA sequences in the sample. The rearrangement links TRBV6-5 to TRBJ2-3; no definite D call. V lost 6 bases and J 5 bases, leaving 6 bases between the germline ends. Looked up from germline, CDR1 is MNHEY and CDR2 is SVGAGI. The CDR3 is made up of 11 amino acids. In nucleotides, the CDR3 is TGTGCCAGCAGGAAGCGAGATACGCAGTATTTT. Protein: CASRKRDTQYF.

V and J are TRBV18 and TRBJ2-1, with 10 positions matching TRBD1. Per the germline V gene, CDR1 is KGHSH and CDR2 is LQKENI. After removal of 1 base from V and 7 bases from J, the junction contained 1 base not matched to a gene. The CDR3 loop spans 14 amino acids. CDR3 residues: CASSPRQGANEQFF. The DNA for the CDR3 is TGTGCCAGCTCACCACGACAGGGGGCGAATGAGCAGTTCTTC.

The J gene is TRBJ2-3, the V gene TRBV5-1, with D hard to call. Per germline, CDR1 SGHRS and CDR2 YFSETQ. V was pared by 3 bases and J by 3 bases, with 11 bases between. CDR3 length equals 14 residues. The CDR3 spells CASSYPVETDTQYF. The CDR3 DNA reads TGCGCCAGCAGCTATCCCGTAGAGACAGATACGCAGTATTTT.

The V and J genes are TRBV28 and TRBJ1-4; D is possibly TRBD1 (6 bases). Per germline, CDR1 MDHEN and CDR2 SYDVKM. The CDR3 contains 15 residues. V lost 5 bases and J lost 3, with 13 bases in between. CDR3 bases: TGTGCCAGCAGTACCAGACAGGCGGCTAATGAAAAACTGTTTTTT. This sequence encodes CASSTRQAANEKLFF.

This clone has just a few counts. The chain employs TRBV9 and TRBJ1-1; D is uncertain. CDR3 length: 13 amino acids. The germline V and J ends were trimmed by 4 bases and 1 base, with 8 bases remaining between them. Germline V gene sequence: CDR1 SGDLS, CDR2 YYNGEE. CDR3 in amino acids: CASSRTPNTEAFF. For the CDR3, the DNA is TGTGCCAGCAGCCGAACTCCGAACACTGAAGCTTTCTTT.

The genes are TRBV11-3 and TRBJ2-2; D perhaps matches TRBD2 (6 bases). Germline assignment: CDR1 SGHNT and CDR2 YENEEA. The CDR3 is 13 amino acids. V lost 5 bases and J lost 6, with 10 bases in between. The CDR3 sequence is CASSPGGAGELFF. The DNA of the CDR3 is TGTGCCAGCAGCCCCGGCGGGGCCGGGGAGCTGTTTTTT.

This chain uses TRBV27 with TRBJ1-2; 9 positions agree with TRBD1. V lost 4 bases to trimming and J lost 7 bases; unmatched junction nucleotides: 7. Per germline, CDR1 MNHEY and CDR2 SMNVEV (reference sequence). The CDR3 has 14 amino acids. The CDR3 reads CASSSRQGVLGYTF. The DNA for the CDR3 is TGTGCCAGCAGTTCCAGACAGGGGGTTCTTGGCTACACCTTC.

The V and J genes are TRBV2 and TRBJ2-5; weak D call: TRBD1 (6 bases). The germline CDR1 and CDR2 sequences are SNHLY and FYNNEI. V lost 3 bases and J 4 bases, leaving 6 bases between the germline ends. The CDR3 totals 12 residues. The CDR3: CASSETGETQYF. CDR3 nucleotide sequence: TGTGCCAGCAGTGAGACAGGAGAGACCCAGTACTTC.

The chain combines TRBV5-4 with TRBJ2-6; 8 bases are a match to TRBD1. The CDR3 has 16 amino acids. J was trimmed by 1 base and V by 4 bases; bases with no gene match: 4. CDR1 is SGHNT, CDR2 YYREEE, per germline (reference sequence). The DNA for the CDR3 is TGTGCCAGCAGCATAACAGGGGGATCTGGGGCCAACGTCCTGACTTTC. Translated, it gives CASSITGGSGANVLTF.